The present T cell receptor (beta chain) was sequenced within a study of cytomegalovirus exposure and HLA in healthy donors (dated by TCRdb to 2015 to 2018). With respect to the entire study: An earlier analysis of a few hundred of the donors reported approximately 260 Gb of sequence data and 95 million to 130 million unique TCR beta sequences obtained from approximately 180 million T cells. An early release that covered about 600 HLA-typed donors contained approximately 300 gigabases of sequencing data and around 80 million unique TCR sequences. The genetic ancestry cluster associated with self-reported Caucasian donors included around 76% of the roughly 360 genotyped donors. The study aimed to test whether signatures of past pathogen exposure could be identified by cataloging public T cell receptors. The study used immunosequencing to profile the T cell repertoires of approximately 690 subjects and linked those repertoires to cytomegalovirus serostatus. A separate validation cohort of roughly 120 different subjects was used in addition to the roughly 670-subject first cohort. High-throughput TCR immunosequencing, statistical association of individual TCRs with disease status, and machine learning were combined to predict cytomegalovirus infection status. A later analysis re-examined previously published TCR beta repertoires from more than 600 donors and added high-resolution HLA genotyping to investigate patterns of TCR occurrence. Rather than drawing on any new phenotypic data, the later analysis identified candidate immune exposures from TCR beta sequences and the way those sequences occurred across donors. To decide whether each TCR beta V gene segment behaved as functional or pseudogenic, an earlier analysis of some 580 of the donors relied on high-throughput TCR beta sequencing. Alongside the repertoire data, information on donor age, sex, ethnicity and CMV serostatus was compiled. In a later genetic analysis, genome-wide SNP genotypes for 398 of the 666 donors were used, and that subset was treated as a discovery cohort. All discovery cohort repertoires had been generated on a single sequencing platform. Class I and class II HLA loci were covered by the typing at four-digit resolution. The number of donors typed differed by locus, with 629-630 for A, B, C, DRB1 and DQB1, roughly 520 for DQA1, about 610 for DPA1, and under 490 for DPB1. Several DR-DQ haplotypes were treated as single units for association and clustering because of strong linkage in the cohort. Among some 410 genotyped donors of the cohort, an average of around 250,000 unique TCR beta nucleotide sequences was sequenced per donor, of which approximately 18% were non-productive. On the study overall, not on this receptor specifically: When HLA alleles, especially DR and DQ, strongly co-occurred, attributing TCR associations to individual alleles was difficult. A further reported finding was that TCR beta sequences accurately predicted the HLA-A and HLA-B alleles for most subjects in the first cohort. In a later analysis, HLA-associated TCR beta chains were found to be more clonally expanded and to have lower generation probabilities than equally common non-associated chains. Because HLA typing was missing for some donors at each locus, association tests included only the typed subset. In an earlier analysis of 450 to 750 of the donors, most TCR beta V segments appeared in productive rearrangements about 87% or about 30% of the time, broadly matching IMGT annotations. Correlated functional status among segregating V segments might be attributable to linkage disequilibrium, but an unknown experimental factor could not be ruled out. The authors suggested that the approach could potentially be generalized to other disease states and immunological phenotypes. A total of about 180 TCR beta chains were listed by the study as associated with cytomegalovirus. The only immune exposure information available for the cohort was CMV serostatus. Most CMV-associated TCR beta chains appeared to be HLA-restricted in a later analysis, and the HLA associations seemed to be driven largely by CMV exposure. Most TCR sequences were seen in very few donors, while some public TCRs were found in many individuals. The classifier was reported to diagnose cytomegalovirus status with high specificity and sensitivity in both the original and validation cohorts. In a later analysis, around 17,000 TCR beta sequences were associated with specific HLA alleles at a false discovery rate of 0.05. Some IMGT-functional V segments, including TRBV6-2 and TRBV6-3, could not be told apart with the 87-base-pair reads, so those segments were excluded. The earlier analysis of approximately 540 of the donors excluded 15 to 20 rarely observed V segments, including chromosome 9 orphons, because counts were too low. The cohort was sequenced for TCR beta chains only, and without alpha or paired-chain data the features that could be detected were limited. Roughly uniform sequencing depth across donors was assumed in presence/absence analyses, although this assumption may not hold. V-gene and J-gene trimming of TCR beta chains was associated with a missense DCLRE1C variant in a later genetic analysis, and the association was replicated in an independent cohort. In vitro tests confirmed that a few of the cytomegalovirus-associated TCR beta chains recognize cytomegalovirus antigens. According to a later genetic analysis, donors in an Asian-associated ancestry cluster had fewer N-insertions in productive TCRs than the approximately 650-donor mean. In a later analysis, several top co-occurrence clusters were reported to appear linked to parvovirus B19, influenza, CMV and Epstein-Barr virus. A later analysis found that TCR association rates varied across HLA loci, with DRB1 alleles showing the most associated TCRs and HLA-C alleles the fewest. The sequencing pipeline was judged likely to have produced a cluster of highly shared sequence variants as a technical artifact.

The cohort was made up of 666 healthy bone marrow donors. All cohort members were sampled while nominally healthy, although unrecorded immune exposures were likely present. The donor was CMV seronegative and was included in the group of a few hundred seronegative cohort members. A peripheral blood sample was provided by each donor, and peripheral blood mononuclear cells were used for TCR beta sequencing. Genomic DNA extraction from the blood cell samples was performed with the Qiagen DNeasy Blood Extraction Kit. Receptors were amplified or captured by the immunoSEQ multiplex PCR assay. The multiplex PCR relied on a mix of 60 forward primers for TCR Vbeta segments and 13 reverse primers for TCR Jbeta segments. The CDR3 region of rearranged TCR beta genes was amplified from genomic DNA by a multiplex PCR assay. On the Illumina HiSeq System, the amplified TCR beta libraries were sequenced as 87-base-pair reads. Regarding the original processing steps: Across the 600 to 700 repertoires, a later analysis counted around 80 million unique TCR beta chains, approximately 10 million of which were shared by at least two donors. Raw reads were error-corrected and collapsed into unique sequences with a nearest-neighbor algorithm that merged closely related sequences to remove PCR and sequencing errors. To assign V, D and J gene segments, CDR3 sequences were aligned to IMGT reference sequences. For a sequence to be retained, a match of at least six nucleotides to both a V gene segment and a J gene segment was required. A rearrangement was called productive if the CDR3 had no stop codons and remained in frame with V and J, and every other rearrangement was called non-productive. Following IMGT convention, CDR3 was defined as the stretch from the second conserved V-encoded cysteine to the conserved J-encoded phenylalanine. The earlier analysis of roughly 590 of the donors excluded sequences that lacked an unambiguous match to a single V gene segment. In an earlier analysis of a few hundred of the donors, V segments were called functional above 56.7% productive rearrangements and were called segregating when the between-donor standard deviation exceeded 5%. A statistical classification framework was developed to diagnose cytomegalovirus status using the catalog of TCR beta chain sequences. In a later analysis, V and J genes were assigned by comparing TCR nucleotide sequences against IMGT/GENE-DB human TR gene sequences. In a later analysis, CDR3 sequences and most-parsimonious VDJ recombination scenarios were assigned using the TCRdist pipeline. In a later analysis, each TCR beta chain was defined by its CDR3 amino acid sequence together with its V-gene family, and reads lacking a unique V-gene family were excluded. A later analysis removed 592 highly shared, low-generation-probability nucleotide sequences to deal with suspected cross-contamination and a sequencing artifact. For each public chain, a later analysis derived a clonal expansion index from normalized ranks of inferred template counts within each repertoire. In a later analysis, generation probabilities were computed using a VDJ recombination model fitted to out-of-frame rearrangements, and the results were checked against IGoR. A later analysis scored TCR-TCR, TCR-HLA and TCR-CMV co-occurrence with hypergeometric tests, applying a repertoire-size bias correction to TCR pairs. A later analysis estimated false discovery rates by permuting HLA or CMV assignments 20 times. A later analysis grouped co-occurring TCRs with DBSCAN, adding TCRdist sequence similarity when clustering within HLA-allele-positive subsets. For co-occurrence clustering, repertoires with fewer than 30,000 or more than 120,000 public chains were excluded, along with a handful of repertoires with anomalous nucleotide sharing. Sourced from immuneACCESS, this table was stored by TCRdb with only in-frame sequences that have V and J called. A share of the clones is absent; for the studies checked, an unresolved V gene accounts for under half, and the remainder has no known explanation. V, J and clone size derive from that table, while D and trimming were established from the DNA sequence. Present in this sample are 170,000 or so clones, roughly 80% of which were seen just once. The ten most abundant clones make up roughly 5% of the sample.

As regards this clone: The target of this receptor is not known. No per-base quality is available; no much larger clone lies one base away.

Including cysteine and phenylalanine, the CDR3 has 15 amino acids. Just the 45-base CDR3 DNA is kept, in frame starting at base 1. The germline V gene provides CDR1 SGDLS and CDR2 YYNGEE. Trimming takes 7 bases off V and 0 bases off J; junction bases not matched to a gene: 6. This receptor was obtained from a young man in good health and CMV-seronegative. This chain joins TRBV9 to TRBJ2-3, with 9 bases in between that match TRBD2. The sample was PBMCs. The DNA sequence is as follows: TGTGCCAGCGCGGCGGGGGGGACTAGCACAGATACGCAGTATTTT. It translates to CASAAGGTSTDTQYF.